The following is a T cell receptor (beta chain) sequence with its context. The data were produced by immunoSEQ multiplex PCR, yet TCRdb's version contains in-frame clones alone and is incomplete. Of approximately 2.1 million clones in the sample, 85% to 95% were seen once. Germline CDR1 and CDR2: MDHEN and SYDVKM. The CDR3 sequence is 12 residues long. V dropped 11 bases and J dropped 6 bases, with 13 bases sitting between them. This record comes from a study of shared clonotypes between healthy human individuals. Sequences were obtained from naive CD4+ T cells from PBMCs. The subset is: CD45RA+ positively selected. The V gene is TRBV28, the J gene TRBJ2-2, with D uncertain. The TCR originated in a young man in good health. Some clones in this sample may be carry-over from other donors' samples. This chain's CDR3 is CACSLLAGELFF. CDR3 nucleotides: TGTGCCTGTTCGTTGTTGGCCGGGGAGCTGTTTTTT.